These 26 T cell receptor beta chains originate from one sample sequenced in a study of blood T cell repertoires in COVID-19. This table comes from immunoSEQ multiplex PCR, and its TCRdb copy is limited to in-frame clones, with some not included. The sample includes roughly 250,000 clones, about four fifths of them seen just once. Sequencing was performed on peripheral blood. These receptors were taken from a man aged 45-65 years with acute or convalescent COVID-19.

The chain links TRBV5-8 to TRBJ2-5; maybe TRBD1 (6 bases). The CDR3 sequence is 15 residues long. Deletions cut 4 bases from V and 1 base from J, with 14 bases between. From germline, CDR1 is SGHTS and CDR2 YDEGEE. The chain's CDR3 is CASSRRQVTQETQYF. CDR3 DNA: TGTGCCAGCAGCAGACGACAGGTTACCCAAGAGACCCAGTACTTC.

CDR3 in amino acids: CASSKGQGDTEAFF. The CDR3 DNA is TGTGCCAGCAGTAAGGGACAGGGGGACACTGAAGCTTTCTTT. The V call is TRBV2, the J call TRBJ1-1; TRBD1 matches at 11 bases. The CDR3 spans 14 residues. V lost 5 bases to trimming and J lost 3 bases; unmatched junction nucleotides: 2. Germline V gives CDR1 SNHLY, CDR2 FYNNEI.

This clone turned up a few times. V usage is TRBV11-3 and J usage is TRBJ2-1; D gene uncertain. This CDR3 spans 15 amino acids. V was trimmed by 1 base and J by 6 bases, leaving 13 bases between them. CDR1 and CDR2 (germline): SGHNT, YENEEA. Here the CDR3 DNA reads TGTGCCAGCAGCTTAGGAGGTCAGCAAGGCAATGAGCAGTTCTTC. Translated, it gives CASSLGGQQGNEQFF.

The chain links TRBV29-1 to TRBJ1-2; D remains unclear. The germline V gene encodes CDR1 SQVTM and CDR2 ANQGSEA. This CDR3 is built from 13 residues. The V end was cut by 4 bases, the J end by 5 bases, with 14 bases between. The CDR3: CSVVRPGGYGYTF. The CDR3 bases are TGCAGCGTTGTTCGGCCCGGAGGATATGGCTACACCTTC. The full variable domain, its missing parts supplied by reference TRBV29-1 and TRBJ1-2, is SAVISQKPSRDICQRGTSLTIQCQVDSQVTMMFWYRQQPGQSLTLIATANQGSEATYESGFVIDKFPISRPNLTFSTLTVSNMSPEDSSIYLCSVVRPGGYGYTFGSGTRLTVV.

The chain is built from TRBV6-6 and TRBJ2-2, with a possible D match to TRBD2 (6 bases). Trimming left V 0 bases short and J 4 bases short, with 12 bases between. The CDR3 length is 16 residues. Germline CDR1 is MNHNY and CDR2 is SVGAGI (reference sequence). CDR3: CASSYSPTSLTGELFF. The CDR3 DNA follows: TGTGCCAGCAGTTACTCTCCGACTAGTCTCACCGGGGAGCTGTTTTTT.

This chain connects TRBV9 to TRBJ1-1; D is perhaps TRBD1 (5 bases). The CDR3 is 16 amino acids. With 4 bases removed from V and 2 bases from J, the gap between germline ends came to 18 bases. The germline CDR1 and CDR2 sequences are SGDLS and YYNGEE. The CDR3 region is CASSPHPDRTNTEAFF. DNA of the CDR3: TGTGCCAGCAGCCCACACCCCGACAGAACCAACACTGAAGCTTTCTTT.

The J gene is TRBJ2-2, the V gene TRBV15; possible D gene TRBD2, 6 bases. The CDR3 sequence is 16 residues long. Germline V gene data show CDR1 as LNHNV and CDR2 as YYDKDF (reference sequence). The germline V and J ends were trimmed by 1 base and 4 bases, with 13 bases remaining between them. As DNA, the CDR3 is TGTGCCACCAGCAGAGCGGGGGACTTTCCCACCGGGGAGCTGTTTTTT. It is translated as CATSRAGDFPTGELFF.

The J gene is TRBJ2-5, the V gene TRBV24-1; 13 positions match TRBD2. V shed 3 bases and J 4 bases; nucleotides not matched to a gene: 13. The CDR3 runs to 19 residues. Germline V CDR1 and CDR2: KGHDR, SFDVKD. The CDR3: CATSDHGLAGEGGLETQYF. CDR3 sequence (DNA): TGTGCCACCAGTGATCACGGACTAGCGGGAGAGGGGGGATTAGAGACCCAGTACTTC.

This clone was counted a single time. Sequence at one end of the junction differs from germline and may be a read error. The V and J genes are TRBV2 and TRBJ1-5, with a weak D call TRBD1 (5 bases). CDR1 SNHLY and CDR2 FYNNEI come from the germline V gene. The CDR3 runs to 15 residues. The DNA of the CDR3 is TGTGCCAGCATTGAAGGTTTAGGGGCTGGGCAGCCCCAGCATTTT. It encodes CASIEGLGAGQPQHF.

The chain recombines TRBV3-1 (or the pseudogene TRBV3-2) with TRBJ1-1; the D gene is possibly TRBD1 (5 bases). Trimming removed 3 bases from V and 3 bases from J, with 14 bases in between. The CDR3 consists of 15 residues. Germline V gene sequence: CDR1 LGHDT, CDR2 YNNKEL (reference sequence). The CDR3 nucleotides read TGTGCCAGCAGCCAGGCGGGGGTAGGGGACACTGAAGCTTTCTTT. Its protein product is CASSQAGVGDTEAFF.

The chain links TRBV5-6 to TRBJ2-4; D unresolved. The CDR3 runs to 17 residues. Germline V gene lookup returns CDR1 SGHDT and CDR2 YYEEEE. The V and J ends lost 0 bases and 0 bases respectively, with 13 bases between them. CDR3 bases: TGTGCCAGCAGCTTGGGAGGATTGTATCTAGCCAAAAACATTCAGTACTTC. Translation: CASSLGGLYLAKNIQYF.

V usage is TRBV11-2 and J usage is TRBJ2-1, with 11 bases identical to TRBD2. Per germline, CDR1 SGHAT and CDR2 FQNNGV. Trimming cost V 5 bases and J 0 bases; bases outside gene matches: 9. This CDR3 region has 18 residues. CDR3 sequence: CASSGPLAGGSSYNEQFF. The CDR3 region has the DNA TGTGCCAGCAGCGGACCGTTAGCGGGAGGGAGCTCCTACAATGAGCAGTTCTTC.

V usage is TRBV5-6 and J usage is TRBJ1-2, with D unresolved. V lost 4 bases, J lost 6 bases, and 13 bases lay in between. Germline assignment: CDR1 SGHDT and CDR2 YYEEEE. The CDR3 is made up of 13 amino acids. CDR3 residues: CASSDTGGNGYTF. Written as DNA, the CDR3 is TGTGCCAGCAGCGATACCGGAGGGAATGGCTACACCTTC.

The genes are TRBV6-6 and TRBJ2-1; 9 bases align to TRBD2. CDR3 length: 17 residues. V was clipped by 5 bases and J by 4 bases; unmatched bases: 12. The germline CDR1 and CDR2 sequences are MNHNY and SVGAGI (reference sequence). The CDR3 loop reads CASSPPAGGRKYNEQFF. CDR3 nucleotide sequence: TGTGCCAGCAGTCCCCCAGCGGGGGGTCGTAAGTACAATGAGCAGTTCTTC.

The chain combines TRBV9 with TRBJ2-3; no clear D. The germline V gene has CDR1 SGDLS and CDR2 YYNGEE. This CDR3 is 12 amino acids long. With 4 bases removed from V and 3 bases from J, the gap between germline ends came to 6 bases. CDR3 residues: CASSPPTDTQYF. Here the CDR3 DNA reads TGTGCCAGCAGCCCCCCAACAGATACGCAGTATTTT.

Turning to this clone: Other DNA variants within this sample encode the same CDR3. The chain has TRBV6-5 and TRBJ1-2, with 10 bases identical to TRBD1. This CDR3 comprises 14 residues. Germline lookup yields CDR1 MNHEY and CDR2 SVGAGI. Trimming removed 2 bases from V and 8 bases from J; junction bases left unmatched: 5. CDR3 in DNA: TGTGCCAGCAGTTACGGGGACAGGGGACGGGGCTACACCTTC. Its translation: CASSYGDRGRGYTF.

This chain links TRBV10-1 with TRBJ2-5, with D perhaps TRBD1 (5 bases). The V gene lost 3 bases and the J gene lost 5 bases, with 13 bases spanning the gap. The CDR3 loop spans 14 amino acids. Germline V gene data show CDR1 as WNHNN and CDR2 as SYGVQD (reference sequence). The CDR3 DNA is TGCGCCAGCAGTGATACAGGCGTTTGGGAGACCCAGTACTTC. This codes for CASSDTGVWETQYF.

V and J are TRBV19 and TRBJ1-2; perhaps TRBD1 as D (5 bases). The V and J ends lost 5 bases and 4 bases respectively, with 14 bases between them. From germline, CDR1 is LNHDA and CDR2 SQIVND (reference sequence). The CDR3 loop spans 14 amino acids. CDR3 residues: CASSFPGGGYGYTF. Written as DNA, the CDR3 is TGTGCCAGTAGTTTCCCCGGGGGAGGCTATGGCTACACCTTC.

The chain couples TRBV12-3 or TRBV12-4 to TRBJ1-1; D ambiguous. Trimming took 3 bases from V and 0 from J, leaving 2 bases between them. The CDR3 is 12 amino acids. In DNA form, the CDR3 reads TGTGCCAGCAGTTTCTTGAACACTGAAGCTTTCTTT. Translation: CASSFLNTEAFF.

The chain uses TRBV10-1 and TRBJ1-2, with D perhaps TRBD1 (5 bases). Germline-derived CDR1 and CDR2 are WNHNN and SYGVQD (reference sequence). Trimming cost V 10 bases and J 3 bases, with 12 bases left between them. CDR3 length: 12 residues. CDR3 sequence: CAIPREYYGYTF. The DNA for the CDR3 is TGCGCCATCCCCAGGGAATACTATGGCTACACCTTC.

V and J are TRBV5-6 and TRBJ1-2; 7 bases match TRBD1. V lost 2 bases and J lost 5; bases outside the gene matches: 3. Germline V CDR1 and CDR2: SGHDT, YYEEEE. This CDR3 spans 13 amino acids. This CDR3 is CASSLQGSYGYTF. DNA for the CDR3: TGTGCCAGCAGCTTACAGGGGAGTTATGGCTACACCTTC.

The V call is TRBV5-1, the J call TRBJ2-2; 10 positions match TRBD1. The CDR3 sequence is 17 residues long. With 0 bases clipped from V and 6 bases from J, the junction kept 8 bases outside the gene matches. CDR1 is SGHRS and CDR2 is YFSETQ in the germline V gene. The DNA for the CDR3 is TGCGCCAGCAGCTTGGTCGCGACAGGGGGCGTCCCCGGGGAGCTGTTTTTT. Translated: CASSLVATGGVPGELFF.

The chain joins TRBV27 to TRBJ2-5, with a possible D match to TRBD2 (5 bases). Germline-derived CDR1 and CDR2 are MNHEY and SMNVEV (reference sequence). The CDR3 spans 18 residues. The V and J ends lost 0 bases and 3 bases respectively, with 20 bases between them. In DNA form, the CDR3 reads TGTGCCAGCAGTTTATCGCATCGAGCTAGCCCAGAAAAAGAGACCCAGTACTTC. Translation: CASSLSHRASPEKETQYF.

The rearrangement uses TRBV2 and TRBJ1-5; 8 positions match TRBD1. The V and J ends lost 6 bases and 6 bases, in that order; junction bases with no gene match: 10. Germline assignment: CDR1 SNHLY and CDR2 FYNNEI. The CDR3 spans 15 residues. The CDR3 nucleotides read TGTGCCAGCAGGCTCCGGGACAGGAACGTTCAGCCCCAGCATTTT. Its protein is CASRLRDRNVQPQHF.

CDR3 residues: CASSLVGDSSYNSPLHF. The CDR3 DNA reads TGCGCCAGCAGCTTGGTCGGGGATAGCTCCTATAATTCACCCCTCCACTTT. V is TRBV5-1 and J is TRBJ1-6; no clear D gene. CDR1 is SGHRS and CDR2 is YFSETQ in the germline V gene. CDR3 length: 17 amino acids. The V and J ends lost 0 bases and 0 bases respectively, with 10 bases between them. The full variable domain, rest sourced from reference TRBV5-1 and TRBJ1-6, is KAGVTQTPRYLIKTRGQQVTLSCSPISGHRSVSWYQQTPGQGLQFLFEYFSETQRNKGNFPGRFSGRQFSNSRSEMNVSTLELGDSALYLCASSLVGDSSYNSPLHFGNGTRLTVT.

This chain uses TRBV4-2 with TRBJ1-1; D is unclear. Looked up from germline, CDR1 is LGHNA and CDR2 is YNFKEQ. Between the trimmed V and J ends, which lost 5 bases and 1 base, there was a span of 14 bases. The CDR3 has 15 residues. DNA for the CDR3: TGTGCCAGCAGCTCGCGTATTGGAGGGAACACTGAAGCTTTCTTT. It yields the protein CASSSRIGGNTEAFF.